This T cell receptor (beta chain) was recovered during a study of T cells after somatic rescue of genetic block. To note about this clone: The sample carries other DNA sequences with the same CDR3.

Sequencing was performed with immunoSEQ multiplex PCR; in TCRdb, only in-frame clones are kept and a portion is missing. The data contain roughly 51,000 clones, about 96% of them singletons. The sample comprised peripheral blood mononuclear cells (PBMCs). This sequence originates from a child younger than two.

CDR3 bases: TGCAGTGCTAGAGACAACTATGGCTACACCTTC. Protein: CSARDNYGYTF. The rearrangement joins TRBV20-1 to TRBJ1-2; D remains ambiguous. CDR1 and CDR2 from the germline V gene are DFQATT and SNEGSKA (reference sequence). With 0 bases removed from V and 2 bases from J, the gap between germline ends came to 1 base. There are 11 residues in the CDR3.